Below, one T cell receptor beta chain is given with its context. These data are taken from a study of blood T cell repertoires in COVID-19. The wider study: Some COVID-19 samples were acute and others convalescent; all came from the United States, Italy and Spain. Sources were T cells, B-cell-depleted T cells, or PBMCs; the material itself was cDNA or gDNA.

Per the original methods: Amplified reference gene primers provided the basis for estimating nucleated cell counts. Data came from immunoSEQ multiplex PCR; TCRdb stores just in-frame clones and leaves some out. The DNA was the basis for D and trimming; V, J and clone size are from that table. The sample lists some 320,000 clones, 89% occurring once. The material sequenced was peripheral blood. This sequence was found in a woman aged 25 to 45 with COVID-19, enrolled during active disease.

The CDR3 is CASSFSGGASETQYF. CDR3 nucleotides: TGTGCCAGCAGCTTTAGCGGGGGGGCGTCAGAGACCCAGTACTTC. J is TRBJ2-5 and V is TRBV11-2, with TRBD2 identical over 11 bases. The CDR3 is 15 amino acids. The V gene's germline CDR1 is SGHAT and CDR2 FQNNGV. The junction had 4 bases not matched to a gene; V was cut back by 3 bases and J by 4 bases.